This T cell receptor beta chain was retrieved from a study of T cells after yellow fever vaccination. In the study overall: SMART-Seq v4 Ultra Low Input prepared libraries from low-cell fractions.

Germline values: CDR1 SGDLS, CDR2 YYNGEE. V was trimmed by 0 bases and J by 3 bases, leaving 3 bases between them. The CDR3 is made up of 12 amino acids. Concerning this clonotype: Its cognate antigen is unknown.

Synthesis of TCR cDNA relied on 5'RACE template switching, which attached a universal primer site and UMIs. A single record per CDR3 protein comes from TCRdb applying MiXCR to the 5' RACE reads. The data show 180,000 or so distinct CDR3 sequences, approximately 10% seen once. Study-level points and caveats: A minor fraction of clonotypes spanned both CD4 and CD8 compartments.

The sequences come from CD8+ T cells sorted from PBMCs, collected 15 days after the yellow fever booster vaccination. The chain combines TRBV9 with TRBJ1-1; D gene ambiguous. The TCR originated in a man between 18 and 29 years old who received the YFV17D yellow fever vaccine. CDR3 residues: CASSVDDTEAFF. In nucleotides, the CDR3 is TGTGCCAGCAGCGTAGATGACACTGAAGCTTTCTTT. Full variable domain (missing parts from reference TRBV9 and TRBJ1-1): DSGVTQTPKHLITATGQRVTLRCSPRSGDLSVYWYQQSLDQGLQFLIQYYNGEERAKGNILERFSAQQFPDLHSELNLSSLELGDSALYFCASSVDDTEAFFGQGTRLTVV.